The next 24 T cell receptor beta chains were all read from a single sample in a study of T cell changes during pregnancy in multiple sclerosis. Profiled with immunoSEQ multiplex PCR; TCRdb holds only in-frame clones, not every one. This sample has around 44,000 clones, with about 88% found just once. The specimen was CD4+ T cells from peripheral blood mononuclear cells, collected in the second trimester of pregnancy. These receptors originate from a female donor with multiple sclerosis, enrolled in a pregnancy study.

The genes are TRBV28 and TRBJ1-4; 9 positions agree with TRBD1. Looked up from germline, CDR1 is MDHEN and CDR2 is SYDVKM. The CDR3 covers 20 residues. Unmatched junction bases numbered 17, after V lost 6 bases and J lost 0 bases. The CDR3 DNA reads TGTGCCAGCAGCCCGGGGACAGGGAACCTCCGGGCAGCAACTAATGAAAAACTGTTTTTT. It encodes CASSPGTGNLRAATNEKLFF.

V usage is TRBV9 and J usage is TRBJ2-7, with 10 nucleotides matching TRBD2. CDR3 length equals 13 residues. Germline values: CDR1 SGDLS, CDR2 YYNGEE. The ends lost 4 bases at V and 3 bases at J; junction bases unmatched: 1. In nucleotides, the CDR3 is TGTGCCAGCAGCACTAGCGGGAACTACGAGCAGTACTTC. It translates to CASSTSGNYEQYF.

This chain joins TRBV10-3 and TRBJ1-2; 7 nucleotides match TRBD1. The germline V gene encodes CDR1 ENHRY and CDR2 SYGVKD. The CDR3 totals 14 residues. The V segment lost 2 bases and the J segment 8 bases; nucleotides outside the gene matches: 8. The DNA for the CDR3 is TGTGCCATCAGTGAGCTCAGGACAGGAGGCGGCTACACCTTC. This codes for CAISELRTGGGYTF.

This rearrangement joins TRBV25-1 to TRBJ2-3, with 9 bases identical to TRBD2. CDR3 size: 14 residues. Trimming cost V 6 bases and J 2 bases; bases outside gene matches: 3. CDR1 and CDR2 (germline): MGHDK, SYGVNS. The CDR3 spells CASRREGLTDTQYF. The CDR3, as DNA: TGTGCCAGCAGGCGGGAGGGCCTCACAGATACGCAGTATTTT.

The rearrangement joins TRBV28 to TRBJ2-7; D not certain. This CDR3 is built from 13 residues. V was pared by 1 base and J by 2 bases, with 6 bases between. CDR1 is MDHEN, CDR2 SYDVKM, per germline. In DNA form, the CDR3 reads TGTGCCAGCAGTTTATCCCAGACCTACGAGCAGTACTTC. Its translation is CASSLSQTYEQYF.

The chain uses TRBV10-3 and TRBJ2-2; 7 nucleotides align to TRBD2. V shed 10 bases, J shed 2 bases, and the junction held 13 bases outside the gene matches. Germline V gene lookup returns CDR1 ENHRY and CDR2 SYGVKD. CDR3 length: 16 residues. The CDR3 region has the DNA TGTGCCACCCTCCTGCCAACTAGCGCCAACACCGGGGAGCTGTTTTTT. It yields the protein CATLLPTSANTGELFF.

This chain uses TRBV2 with TRBJ2-6; a possible D gene is TRBD2 (6 bases). The V and J ends lost 3 bases and 0 bases respectively, with 12 bases between them. In germline, CDR1 is SNHLY, CDR2 FYNNEI. The CDR3 covers 17 residues. CDR3 in DNA: TGTGCCAGCAGTGACGGGGGTTCTAGCTCTGGGGCCAACGTCCTGACTTTC. As protein: CASSDGGSSSGANVLTF.

The chain links TRBV21-1 to TRBJ2-1; the D call in the table, TRBD2, was not verified against the DNA. TRBV21-1 is termed a pseudogene. CDR3 length: 15 amino acids. This CDR3 reads CASSKSRASPAGQFF. The CDR3 nucleotides are TGTGCCAGCAGCAAAAGTCGGGCTAGCCCAGCGGGGCAGTTCTTC.

This chain links TRBV2 with TRBJ2-1; possibly TRBD2 for D (5 bases). Germline V gene data show CDR1 as SNHLY and CDR2 as FYNNEI. This CDR3 contains 15 residues. Trimming took 7 bases from V and 4 from J, leaving 17 bases between them. CDR3 nucleotides: TGTGCCAGCACTGTGGACTCCCAAGATTACAATGAGCAGTTCTTC. As protein: CASTVDSQDYNEQFF.

The genes are TRBV11-1 and TRBJ2-3, with 8 bases matching TRBD2. Germline lookup yields CDR1 SGHAT and CDR2 FQDESV (reference sequence). Losses at the gene ends were 1 base for V and 2 bases for J; bases not matched to a gene: 5. CDR3 length: 16 residues. CDR3 bases: TGTGCCAGCAGCTTAGAAAGACTAGCGCACACAGATACGCAGTATTTT. It yields the protein CASSLERLAHTDTQYF.

The V call is TRBV5-6, the J call TRBJ2-1; maybe TRBD2 (5 bases). V was shortened by 0 bases and J by 8 bases, with 9 bases between the two germline ends. The CDR3 totals 13 residues. Germline assignment: CDR1 SGHDT and CDR2 YYEEEE. This chain's CDR3 is CASSLVSADEQFF. CDR3 nucleotide sequence: TGTGCCAGCAGCTTGGTATCAGCGGATGAGCAGTTCTTC.

The chain is built from TRBV6-1 and TRBJ2-3; D is possibly TRBD1 (7 bases). The CDR3 covers 15 residues. V shed 3 bases and J shed 1 base, with 11 bases lying between them. CDR1 and CDR2 (germline): MNHNS, SASEGT. Here the CDR3 DNA reads TGTGCCAGCAGTGATTTCAGGGGGGGCACAGATACGCAGTATTTT. Translated: CASSDFRGGTDTQYF.

The V call is TRBV30, the J call TRBJ1-2, with a weak D call TRBD1 (5 bases). The V gene's germline CDR1 is GTSNPN and CDR2 SVGIG (reference sequence). This CDR3 spans 10 amino acids. The V and J ends lost 5 bases and 5 bases respectively, with 6 bases between them. This CDR3 is CAWSGYGYTF. The CDR3 DNA follows: TGTGCCTGGTCAGGGTATGGCTACACCTTC.

The chain links TRBV12-5 to TRBJ2-3, with TRBD2 identical over 8 bases. This CDR3 is 15 amino acids long. Germline CDR1 and CDR2: LGHNT and FRNRAP. V was pared by 3 bases and J by 0 bases, with 2 bases of the junction left unmatched. The CDR3 nucleotides read TGTGCTAGTGGTTTCGGGACTAGGAGCACAGATACGCAGTATTTT. It translates to CASGFGTRSTDTQYF.

The V gene is TRBV29-1, the J gene TRBJ1-1; a weak D match, TRBD1 (6 bases). Germline V gene data show CDR1 as SQVTM and CDR2 as ANQGSEA. The length of the CDR3 is 14 residues. Trimming removed 4 bases at V and 2 bases at J, with 14 bases between. The DNA of the CDR3 is TGCAGCGTTGGGGCGGCAGGGGCAAACACTGAAGCTTTCTTT. Residues: CSVGAAGANTEAFF.

This chain uses TRBV2 with TRBJ2-5, with 9 bases fitting TRBD2. Germline V gives CDR1 SNHLY, CDR2 FYNNEI. CDR3 size: 14 residues. The trim removed 7 bases at V and 5 bases at J, leaving 8 bases unmatched. The CDR3 DNA is TGTGCCAGCACCCTAGGGACTAGCAGGGAGACCCAGTACTTC. It translates to CASTLGTSRETQYF.

V and J are TRBV29-1 and TRBJ2-7, with D maybe TRBD1 (6 bases). Looked up from germline, CDR1 is SQVTM and CDR2 is ANQGSEA. Trimming cost V 2 bases and J 4 bases, with 15 bases left between them. The CDR3 is 14 amino acids. The CDR3 region has the DNA TGCAGCGTTGAATCGGACAGCGGTGGATACGAGCAGTACTTC. Its translation is CSVESDSGGYEQYF.

A single count supports this clone. The rearrangement joins TRBV9 to TRBJ1-1; D is undetermined. CDR1 is SGDLS and CDR2 is YYNGEE in the germline V gene. V shed 0 bases and J shed 1 base, with 10 bases lying between them. The CDR3 extends over 15 amino acids. The CDR3 is CASSVAPTPNTEAFF. As DNA, the CDR3 is TGTGCCAGCAGCGTAGCGCCGACACCGAACACTGAAGCTTTCTTT.

The genes are TRBV19 and TRBJ1-5, with D perhaps matching TRBD1 (6 bases). V shed 3 bases and J shed 7 bases, with 13 bases lying between them. There are 14 residues in the CDR3. CDR1 and CDR2 from the germline V gene are LNHDA and SQIVND (reference sequence). CDR3 coding DNA: TGTGCCAGTAGTATCCAGAAACAGGGCCAGCCCCAGCATTTT. It codes for CASSIQKQGQPQHF.

V gene TRBV4-3 combines with J gene TRBJ2-6, with 7 bases fitting TRBD1. J was trimmed by 2 bases and V by 1 base; bases with no gene match: 2. The CDR3 runs 16 residues. Germline loops: CDR1 LGHNA, CDR2 YSLEER. This CDR3 is CASSQATGAGANVLTF. The CDR3 DNA reads TGCGCCAGCAGCCAAGCCACAGGGGCTGGGGCCAACGTCCTGACTTTC.

Comment on this clone: A read error may account for a junction end that differs from germline. The rearrangement uses TRBV7-7 and TRBJ1-4, with TRBD1 matching over 7 bases. Germline V CDR1 and CDR2: SSHAT, FNYEAQ (reference sequence). This CDR3 is built from 15 residues. The CDR3 protein is CASSRGTATNEKLFF. The CDR3 bases are TGTGCTAGCAGTCGCGGGACAGCAACTAATGAAAAACTGTTTTTT.

CDR3 sequence: CASRAGQGKGSTEAFF. The CDR3 nucleotides read TGTGCCAGCAGGGCTGGACAGGGGAAGGGGAGCACTGAAGCTTTCTTT. V and J are TRBV5-6 and TRBJ1-1; 9 bases match TRBD1. J was trimmed by 4 bases and V by 5 bases; bases with no gene match: 12. This CDR3 is 16 amino acids long. Germline CDR1 is SGHDT and CDR2 is YYEEEE.

This chain joins TRBV7-2 and TRBJ2-7; 9 bases map to TRBD1. Trimming took 1 base from V and 1 from J; bases not matched to a gene: 5. There are 16 residues in the CDR3. Germline V gene sequence: CDR1 SGHTA, CDR2 FQGNSA. Here the CDR3 reads CASSLDAGTGSYEQYF. The CDR3 DNA sequence: TGTGCCAGCAGCTTAGATGCCGGGACAGGGTCCTACGAGCAGTACTTC.

The table lists this clone with a count of one. The rearrangement joins TRBV5-1 to TRBJ2-7, with D possibly being TRBD1 (6 bases). CDR1 is SGHRS, CDR2 YFSETQ, per germline. Trimming shortened V by 6 bases and J by 3 bases, and 16 bases separated the two germline ends. CDR3 size: 14 residues. CDR3 protein: CASMWDTKSYEQYF. DNA of the CDR3: TGCGCCAGCATGTGGGACACAAAAAGCTACGAGCAGTACTTC. Full variable domain (missing parts from reference TRBV5-1 and TRBJ2-7): KAGVTQTPRYLIKTRGQQVTLSCSPISGHRSVSWYQQTPGQGLQFLFEYFSETQRNKGNFPGRFSGRQFSNSRSEMNVSTLELGDSALYLCASMWDTKSYEQYFGPGTRLTVT.